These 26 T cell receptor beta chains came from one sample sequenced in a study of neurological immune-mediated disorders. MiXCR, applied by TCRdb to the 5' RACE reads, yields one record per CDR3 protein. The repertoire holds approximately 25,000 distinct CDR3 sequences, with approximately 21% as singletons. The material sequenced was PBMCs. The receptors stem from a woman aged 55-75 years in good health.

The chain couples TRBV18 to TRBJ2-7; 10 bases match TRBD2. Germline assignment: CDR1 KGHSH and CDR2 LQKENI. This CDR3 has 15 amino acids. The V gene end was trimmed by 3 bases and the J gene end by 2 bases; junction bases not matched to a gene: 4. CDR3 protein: CASSPPLAGTYEQYF. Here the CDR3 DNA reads TGTGCCAGCTCACCCCCACTAGCGGGGACCTACGAGCAGTACTTC.

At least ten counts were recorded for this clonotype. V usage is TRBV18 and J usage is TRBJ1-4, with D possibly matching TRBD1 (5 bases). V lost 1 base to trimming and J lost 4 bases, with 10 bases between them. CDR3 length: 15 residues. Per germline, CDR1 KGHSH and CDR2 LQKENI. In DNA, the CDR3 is TGTGCCAGCTCACCACAGGACACCCTTAATGAAAAACTGTTTTTT. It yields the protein CASSPQDTLNEKLFF.

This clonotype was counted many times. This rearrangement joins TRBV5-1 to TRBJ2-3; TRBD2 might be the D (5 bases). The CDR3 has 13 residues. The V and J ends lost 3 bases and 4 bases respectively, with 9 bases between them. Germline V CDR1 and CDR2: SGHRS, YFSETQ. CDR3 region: CASSSEVADTQYF. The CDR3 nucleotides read TGCGCCAGCAGCTCGGAGGTGGCAGATACGCAGTATTTT. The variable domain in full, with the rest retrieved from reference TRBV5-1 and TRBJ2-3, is KAGVTQTPRYLIKTRGQQVTLSCSPISGHRSVSWYQQTPGQGLQFLFEYFSETQRNKGNFPGRFSGRQFSNSRSEMNVSTLELGDSALYLCASSSEVADTQYFGPGTRLTVL.

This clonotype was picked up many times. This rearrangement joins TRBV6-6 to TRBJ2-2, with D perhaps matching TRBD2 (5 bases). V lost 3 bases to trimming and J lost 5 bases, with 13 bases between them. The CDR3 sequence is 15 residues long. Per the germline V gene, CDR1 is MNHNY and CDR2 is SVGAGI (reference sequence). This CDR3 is CASSYEGPGTGELFF. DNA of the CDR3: TGTGCCAGCAGTTATGAAGGACCGGGGACCGGGGAGCTGTTTTTT.

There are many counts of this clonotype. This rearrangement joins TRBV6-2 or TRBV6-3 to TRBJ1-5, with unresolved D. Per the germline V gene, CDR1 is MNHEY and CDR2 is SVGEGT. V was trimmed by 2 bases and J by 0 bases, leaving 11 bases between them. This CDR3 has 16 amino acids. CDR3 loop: CASSYVSGNSNQPQHF. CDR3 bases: TGTGCCAGCAGTTACGTTTCAGGCAATAGCAATCAGCCCCAGCATTTT.

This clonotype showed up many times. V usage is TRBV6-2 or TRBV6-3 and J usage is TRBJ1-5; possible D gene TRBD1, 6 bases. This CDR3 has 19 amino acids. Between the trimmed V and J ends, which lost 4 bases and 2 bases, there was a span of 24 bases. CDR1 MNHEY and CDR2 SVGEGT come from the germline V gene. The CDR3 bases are TGTGCCAGCAGTTCCCTGACTTATCGACAGGCTCAGGGCAATCAGCCCCAGCATTTT. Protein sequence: CASSSLTYRQAQGNQPQHF.

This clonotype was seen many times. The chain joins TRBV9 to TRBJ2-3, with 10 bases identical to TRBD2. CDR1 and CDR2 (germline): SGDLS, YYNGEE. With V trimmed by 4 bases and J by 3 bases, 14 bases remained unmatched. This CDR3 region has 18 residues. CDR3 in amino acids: CASSPRGTSGERTDTQYF. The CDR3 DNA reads TGTGCCAGCAGCCCCCGTGGTACTAGCGGGGAACGTACAGATACGCAGTATTTT.

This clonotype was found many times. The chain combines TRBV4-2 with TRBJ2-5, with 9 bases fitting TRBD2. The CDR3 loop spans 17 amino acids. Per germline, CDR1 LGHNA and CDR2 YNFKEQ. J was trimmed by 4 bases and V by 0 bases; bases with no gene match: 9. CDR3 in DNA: TGTGCCAGCAGCCAAGATCGAGTGGCGGGAGGGGGAGAGACCCAGTACTTC. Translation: CASSQDRVAGGGETQYF.

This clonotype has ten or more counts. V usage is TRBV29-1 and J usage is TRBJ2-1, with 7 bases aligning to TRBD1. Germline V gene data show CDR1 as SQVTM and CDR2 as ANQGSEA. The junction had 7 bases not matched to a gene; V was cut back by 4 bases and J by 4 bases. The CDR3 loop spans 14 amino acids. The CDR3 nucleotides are TGCAGCGTTGGCAGGGGGACCGGATACAATGAGCAGTTCTTC. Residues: CSVGRGTGYNEQFF.

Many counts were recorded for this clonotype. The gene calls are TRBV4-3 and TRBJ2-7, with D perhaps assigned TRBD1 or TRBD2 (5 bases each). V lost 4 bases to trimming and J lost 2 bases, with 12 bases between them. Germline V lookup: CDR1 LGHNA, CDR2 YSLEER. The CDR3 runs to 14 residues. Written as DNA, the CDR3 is TGCGCCAGCAGCCTCTGGGACCGCGCCTACGAGCAGTACTTC. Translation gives CASSLWDRAYEQYF.

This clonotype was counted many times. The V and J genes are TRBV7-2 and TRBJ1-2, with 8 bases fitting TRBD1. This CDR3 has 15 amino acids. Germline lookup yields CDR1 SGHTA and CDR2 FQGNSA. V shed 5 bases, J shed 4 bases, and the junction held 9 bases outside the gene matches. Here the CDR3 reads CASSPRTGIGYGYTF. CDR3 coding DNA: TGTGCCAGCAGCCCCCGGACAGGGATAGGCTATGGCTACACCTTC.

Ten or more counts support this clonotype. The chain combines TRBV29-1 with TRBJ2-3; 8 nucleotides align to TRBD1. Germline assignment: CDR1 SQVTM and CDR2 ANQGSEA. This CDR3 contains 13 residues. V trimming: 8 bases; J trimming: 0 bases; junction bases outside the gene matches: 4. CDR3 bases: TGCAGCTCAGGGGGCTTTAGCACAGATACGCAGTATTTT. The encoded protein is CSSGGFSTDTQYF.

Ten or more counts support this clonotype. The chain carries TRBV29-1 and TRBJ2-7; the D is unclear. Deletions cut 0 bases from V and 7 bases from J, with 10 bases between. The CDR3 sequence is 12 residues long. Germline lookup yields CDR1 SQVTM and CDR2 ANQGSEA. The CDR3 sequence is CSVEEGYGEQYF. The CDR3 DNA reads TGCAGCGTTGAAGAGGGGTATGGGGAGCAGTACTTC.

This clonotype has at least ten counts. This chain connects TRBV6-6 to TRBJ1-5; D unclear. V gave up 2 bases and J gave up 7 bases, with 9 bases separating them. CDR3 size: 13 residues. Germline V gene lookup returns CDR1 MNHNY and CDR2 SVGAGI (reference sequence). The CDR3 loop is CASSYLQRQPQHF. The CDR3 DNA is TGTGCCAGCAGTTACCTACAGCGCCAGCCCCAGCATTTT.

The CDR3 coding sequence is TGTGCCAGCAGCCTGAATGGAAGGGAGGCCAACTATGGCTACACCTTC. This sequence encodes CASSLNGREANYGYTF. V usage is TRBV4-2 and J usage is TRBJ1-2; D gene unclear. Germline CDR1 reads LGHNA; CDR2 reads YNFKEQ. V was pared by 4 bases and J by 2 bases, with 17 bases between. This CDR3 has 16 residues.

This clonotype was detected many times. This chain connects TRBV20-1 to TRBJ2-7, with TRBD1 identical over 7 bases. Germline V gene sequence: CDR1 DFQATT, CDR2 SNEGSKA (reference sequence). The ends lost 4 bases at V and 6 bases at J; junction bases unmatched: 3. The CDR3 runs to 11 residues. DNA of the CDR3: TGCAGTGCTAAGACAGGGCTCGAGCAGTACTTC. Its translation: CSAKTGLEQYF.

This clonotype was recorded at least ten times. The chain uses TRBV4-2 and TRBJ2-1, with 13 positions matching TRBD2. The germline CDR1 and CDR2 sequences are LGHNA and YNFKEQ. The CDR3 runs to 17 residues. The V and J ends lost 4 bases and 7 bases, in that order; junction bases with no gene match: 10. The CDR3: CASSLGLAGAGMNEQFF. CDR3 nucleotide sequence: TGTGCCAGCAGCCTCGGACTAGCGGGAGCAGGAATGAATGAGCAGTTCTTC.

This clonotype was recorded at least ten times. CDR3 sequence: CASSISETQYF. The CDR3 DNA reads TGTGCCAGCAGCATATCAGAGACCCAGTACTTC. This sequence joins TRBV7-2 and TRBJ2-5; D not resolved. This CDR3 has 11 residues. Germline CDR1 SGHTA, CDR2 FQGNSA. Between the trimmed V and J ends, which lost 5 bases and 4 bases, there was a span of 5 bases. Based on the CDR3 plus reference TRBV7-2 and TRBJ2-5, the full variable domain is GAGVSQSPSNKVTEKGKDVELRCDPISGHTALYWYRQSLGQGLEFLIYFQGNSAPDKSGLPSDRFSAERTGGSVSTLTIQRTQQEDSAVYLCASSISETQYFGPGTRLLVL.

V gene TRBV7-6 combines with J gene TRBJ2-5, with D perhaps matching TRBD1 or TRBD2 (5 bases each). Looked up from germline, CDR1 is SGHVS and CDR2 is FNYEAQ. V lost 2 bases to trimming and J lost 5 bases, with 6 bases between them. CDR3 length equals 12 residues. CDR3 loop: CASSLWGETQYF. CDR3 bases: TGTGCCAGCAGCTTATGGGGGGAGACCCAGTACTTC. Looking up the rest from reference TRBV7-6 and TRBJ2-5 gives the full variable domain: GAGVSQSPRYKVTKRGQDVALRCDPISGHVSLYWYRQALGQGPEFLTYFNYEAQQDKSGLPNDRFSAERPEGSISTLTIQRTEQRDSAMYRCASSLWGETQYFGPGTRLLVL.

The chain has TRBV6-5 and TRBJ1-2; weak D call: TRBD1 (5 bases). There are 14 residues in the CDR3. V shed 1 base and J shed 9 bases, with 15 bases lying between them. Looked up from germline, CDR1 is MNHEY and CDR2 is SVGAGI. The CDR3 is CASSYYGTKRCYTF. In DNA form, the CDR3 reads TGTGCCAGCAGTTACTACGGGACCAAGCGGTGCTACACCTTC.

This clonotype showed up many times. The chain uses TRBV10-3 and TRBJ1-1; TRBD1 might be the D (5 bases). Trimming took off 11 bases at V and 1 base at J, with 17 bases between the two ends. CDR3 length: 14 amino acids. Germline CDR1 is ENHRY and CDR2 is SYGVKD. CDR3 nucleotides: TGTGCCGGGAGGGAAGGGACGGGGAACACTGAAGCTTTCTTT. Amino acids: CAGREGTGNTEAFF.

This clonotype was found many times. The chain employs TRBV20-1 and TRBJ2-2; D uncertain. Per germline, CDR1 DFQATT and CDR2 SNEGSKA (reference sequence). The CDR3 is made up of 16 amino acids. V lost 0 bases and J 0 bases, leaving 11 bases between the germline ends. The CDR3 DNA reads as TGCAGTGCTAGAGATCGGGCTACTCCGAACACCGGGGAGCTGTTTTTT. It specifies CSARDRATPNTGELFF.

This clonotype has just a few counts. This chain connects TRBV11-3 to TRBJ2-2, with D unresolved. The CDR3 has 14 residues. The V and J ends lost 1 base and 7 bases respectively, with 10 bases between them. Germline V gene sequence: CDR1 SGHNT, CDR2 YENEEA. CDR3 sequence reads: CASSLASVSGELFF. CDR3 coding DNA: TGTGCCAGCAGCTTAGCGAGCGTTAGCGGGGAGCTGTTTTTT.

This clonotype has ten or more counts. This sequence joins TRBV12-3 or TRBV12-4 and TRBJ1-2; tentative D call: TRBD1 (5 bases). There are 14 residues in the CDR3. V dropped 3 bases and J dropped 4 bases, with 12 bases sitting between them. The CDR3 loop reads CASSFRGRGYGYTF. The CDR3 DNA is TGTGCCAGCAGTTTCCGGGGGAGAGGCTATGGCTACACCTTC.

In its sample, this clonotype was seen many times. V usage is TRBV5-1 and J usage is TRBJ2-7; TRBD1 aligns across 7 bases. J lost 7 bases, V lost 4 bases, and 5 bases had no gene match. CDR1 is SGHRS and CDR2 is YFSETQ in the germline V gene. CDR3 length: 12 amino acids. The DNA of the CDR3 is TGCGCCAGCAGCAAAGAGGGGGCAGAGCAGTACTTC. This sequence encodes CASSKEGAEQYF.

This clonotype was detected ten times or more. The CDR3 is CSAKGGSNTEAFF. The DNA of the CDR3 is TGCAGTGCTAAGGGGGGATCGAACACTGAAGCTTTCTTT. The chain employs TRBV20-1 and TRBJ1-1, with a possible D match to TRBD1 (6 bases). V was trimmed by 4 bases and J by 1 base, leaving 10 bases between them. Germline-derived CDR1 and CDR2 are DFQATT and SNEGSKA (reference sequence). The length of the CDR3 is 13 residues.